The present T cell receptor beta chain was sequenced within a study of memory CD4+ T cells and cytomegalovirus serostatus. The CDR3 contains 14 residues. Germline assignment: CDR1 MNHNS and CDR2 SASEGT. Trimming stripped 0 bases from V and 3 bases from J, with 8 bases between. The sort gate was single viable CD3+CD4+CD8-CD45RO+ cells for memory CD4+ T cells. After thawing, CD4+ T cells were positively selected. This clone came up once. Its cognate antigen is unknown. Findings of the study overall: CMV serostatus prediction reached median AUC roughly 0.95, or 0.91 with US-trained model.

TCRdb keeps only in-frame clones here, not all; method: immunoSEQ multiplex PCR. Of over 25,000 clones in the sample, 76% were seen once. The receptor was isolated from an adult in good health and CMV-seronegative. J is TRBJ1-1 and V is TRBV6-1; no firm D call. Source material: memory CD4+ T cells from blood. CDR3 region: CASSEAGRDTEAFF. CDR3 nucleotides: TGTGCCAGCAGTGAAGCTGGCCGGGACACTGAAGCTTTCTTT.